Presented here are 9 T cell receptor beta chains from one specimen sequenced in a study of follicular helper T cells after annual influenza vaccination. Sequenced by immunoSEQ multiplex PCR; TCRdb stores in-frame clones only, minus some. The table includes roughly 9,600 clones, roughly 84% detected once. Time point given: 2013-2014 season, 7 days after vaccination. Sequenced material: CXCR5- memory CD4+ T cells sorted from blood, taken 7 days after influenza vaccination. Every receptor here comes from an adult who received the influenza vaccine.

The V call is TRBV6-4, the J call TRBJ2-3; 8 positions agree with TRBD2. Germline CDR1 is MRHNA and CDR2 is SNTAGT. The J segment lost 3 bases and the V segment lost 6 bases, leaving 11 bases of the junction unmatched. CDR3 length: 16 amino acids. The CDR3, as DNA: TGTGCCAGCAGGACGAGATGGCGGGGGGAGACAGATACGCAGTATTTT. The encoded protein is CASRTRWRGETDTQYF.

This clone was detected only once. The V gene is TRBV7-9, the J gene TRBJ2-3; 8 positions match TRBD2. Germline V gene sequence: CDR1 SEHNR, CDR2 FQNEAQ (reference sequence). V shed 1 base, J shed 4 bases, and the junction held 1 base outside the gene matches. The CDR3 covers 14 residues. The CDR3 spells CASSLGGGPDTQYF. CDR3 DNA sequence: TGTGCCAGCAGCTTAGGCGGGGGGCCAGATACGCAGTATTTT. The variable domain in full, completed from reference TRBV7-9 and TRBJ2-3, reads DTGVSQNPRHKITKRGQNVTFRCDPISEHNRLYWYRQTLGQGPEFLTYFQNEAQLEKSRLLSDRFSAERPKGSFSTLEIQRTEQGDSAMYLCASSLGGGPDTQYFGPGTRLTVL.

The CDR3 DNA sequence: TGTGCCTCTAGAGGGGGGACCTACAATGAGCAGTTCTTC. Its translation is CASRGGTYNEQFF. V usage is TRBV30 and J usage is TRBJ2-1; possibly TRBD1 or TRBD2 for D (6 bases each). This CDR3 has 13 amino acids. Per germline, CDR1 GTSNPN and CDR2 SVGIG (reference sequence). Trimming took 7 bases from V and 2 from J, leaving 12 bases between them.

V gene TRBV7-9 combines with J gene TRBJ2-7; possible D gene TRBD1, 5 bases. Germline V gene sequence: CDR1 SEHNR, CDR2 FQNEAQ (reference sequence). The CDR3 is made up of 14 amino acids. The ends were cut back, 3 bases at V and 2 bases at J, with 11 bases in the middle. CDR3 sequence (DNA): TGTGCCAGCAGCTTGGAGACAGTGACCTACGAGCAGTACTTC. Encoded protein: CASSLETVTYEQYF.

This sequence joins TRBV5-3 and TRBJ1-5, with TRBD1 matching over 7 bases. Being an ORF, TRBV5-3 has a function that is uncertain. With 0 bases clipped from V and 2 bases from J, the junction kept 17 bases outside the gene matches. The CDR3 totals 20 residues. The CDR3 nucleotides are TGTGCCAGAAGCTTGGAACCAGGGAGGGGGCAAGGGGGAGGCAATCAGCCCCAGCATTTT. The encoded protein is CARSLEPGRGQGGGNQPQHF.

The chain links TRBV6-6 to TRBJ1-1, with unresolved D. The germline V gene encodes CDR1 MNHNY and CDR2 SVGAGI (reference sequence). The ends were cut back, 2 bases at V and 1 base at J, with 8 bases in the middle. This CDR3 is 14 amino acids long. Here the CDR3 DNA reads TGTGCCAGCAGTTACGATCTTTCGAACACTGAAGCTTTCTTT. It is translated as CASSYDLSNTEAFF.

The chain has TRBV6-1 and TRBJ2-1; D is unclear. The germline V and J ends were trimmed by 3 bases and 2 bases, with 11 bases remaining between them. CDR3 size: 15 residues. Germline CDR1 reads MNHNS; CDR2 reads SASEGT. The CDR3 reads CASSDASMPYNEQFF. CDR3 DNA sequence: TGTGCCAGCAGTGATGCGAGCATGCCCTACAATGAGCAGTTCTTC.

CDR3 region: CASSNQGYGYTF. CDR3 coding DNA: TGCGCCAGCAGTAACCAGGGTTACGGCTACACCTTC. The chain recombines TRBV4-1 with TRBJ1-2; possible D gene TRBD1, 5 bases. CDR1 is MGHRA and CDR2 is YSYEKL in the germline V gene. Trimming left V 6 bases short and J 8 bases short, with 13 bases between. This CDR3 spans 12 amino acids.

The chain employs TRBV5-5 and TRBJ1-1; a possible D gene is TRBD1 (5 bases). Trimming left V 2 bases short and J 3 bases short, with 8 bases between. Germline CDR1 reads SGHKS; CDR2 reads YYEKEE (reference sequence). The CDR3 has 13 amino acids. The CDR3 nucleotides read TGTGCCAGCAGCTTTGCAGGGCACACTGAAGCTTTCTTT. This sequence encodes CASSFAGHTEAFF.